This T cell receptor beta chain comes out of a study of T cell responses to AZD1222 COVID-19 vaccine. Study conclusions and caveats: White British ancestry dominated among donors, who included more females, and clonal diversity was possibly underestimated.

Sequencing used immunoSEQ multiplex PCR; TCRdb keeps in-frame clones, though not all of them. This table has around 76,000 clones, roughly 89% appearing once. Turning to this clone: Its antigen is currently unknown.

This clonotype was sampled from an adult in good health. The sequences come from peripheral blood, collected on day 0 of AZD1222 vaccination.

The CDR3 DNA is TGTGCCAGCAGCCAATTGATGGGGGTTGGATCCCTCGGACAGAGGAGTGCTTTCTTT. Its protein is CASSQLMGVGSLGQRSAFF. The chain carries TRBV3-1 (or the pseudogene TRBV3-2) and TRBJ1-1, with a weak D call TRBD1 (6 bases). V was trimmed by 2 bases and J by 11 bases, leaving 33 bases between them. The CDR3 runs to 19 residues. Germline V gene lookup returns CDR1 LGHDT and CDR2 YNNKEL (reference sequence).